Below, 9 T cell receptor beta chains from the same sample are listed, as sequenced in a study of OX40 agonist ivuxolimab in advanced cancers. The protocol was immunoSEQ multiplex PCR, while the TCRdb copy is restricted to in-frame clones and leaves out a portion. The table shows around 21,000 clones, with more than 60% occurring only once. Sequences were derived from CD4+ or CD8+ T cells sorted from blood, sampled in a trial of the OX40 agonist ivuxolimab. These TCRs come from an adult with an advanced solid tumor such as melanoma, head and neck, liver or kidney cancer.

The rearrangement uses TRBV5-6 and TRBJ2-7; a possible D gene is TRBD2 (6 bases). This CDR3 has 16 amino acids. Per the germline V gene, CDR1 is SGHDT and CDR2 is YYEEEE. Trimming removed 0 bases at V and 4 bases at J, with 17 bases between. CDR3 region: CASSLDLQGGDYEQYF. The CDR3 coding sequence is TGTGCCAGCAGCTTGGATCTCCAGGGAGGCGATTACGAGCAGTACTTC. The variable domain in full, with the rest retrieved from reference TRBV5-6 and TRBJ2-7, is DAGVTQSPTHLIKTRGQQVTLRCSPKSGHDTVSWYQQALGQGPQFIFQYYEEEERQRGNFPDRFSGHQFPNYSSELNVNALLLGDSALYLCASSLDLQGGDYEQYFGPGTRLTVT.

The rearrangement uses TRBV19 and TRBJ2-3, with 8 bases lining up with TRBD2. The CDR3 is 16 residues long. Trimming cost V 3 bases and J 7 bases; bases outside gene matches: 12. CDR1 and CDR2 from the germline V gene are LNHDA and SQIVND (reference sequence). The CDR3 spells CASSILGTGGLNTQYF. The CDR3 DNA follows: TGTGCCAGTAGTATCCTCGGAACGGGGGGGCTGAATACGCAGTATTTT.

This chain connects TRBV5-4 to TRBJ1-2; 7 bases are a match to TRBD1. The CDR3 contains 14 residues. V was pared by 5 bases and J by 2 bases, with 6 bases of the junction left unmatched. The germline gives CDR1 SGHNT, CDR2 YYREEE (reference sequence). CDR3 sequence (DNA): TGTGCCAGCAGACAATGGACAGGAAACTATGGCTACACCTTC. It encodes CASRQWTGNYGYTF.

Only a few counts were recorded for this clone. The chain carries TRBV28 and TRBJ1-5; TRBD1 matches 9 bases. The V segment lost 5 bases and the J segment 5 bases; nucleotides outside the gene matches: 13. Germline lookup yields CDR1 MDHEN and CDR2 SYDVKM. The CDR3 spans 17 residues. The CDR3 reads CASSPLPTGGAHQPQHF. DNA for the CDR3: TGTGCCAGCAGTCCCCTACCTACAGGGGGCGCCCATCAGCCCCAGCATTTT.

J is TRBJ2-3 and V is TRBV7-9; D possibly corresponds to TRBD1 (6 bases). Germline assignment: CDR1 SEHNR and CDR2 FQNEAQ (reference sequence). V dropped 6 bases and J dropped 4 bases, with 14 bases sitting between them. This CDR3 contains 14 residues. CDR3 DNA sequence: TGTGCCAGCAGAAGGGGGTTTATCGCAGATACGCAGTATTTT. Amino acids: CASRRGFIADTQYF.

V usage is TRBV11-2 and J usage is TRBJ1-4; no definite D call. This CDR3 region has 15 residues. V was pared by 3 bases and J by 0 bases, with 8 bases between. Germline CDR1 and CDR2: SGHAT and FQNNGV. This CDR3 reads CASSFQDATNEKLFF. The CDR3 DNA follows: TGTGCCAGCAGCTTTCAGGATGCAACTAATGAAAAACTGTTTTTT.

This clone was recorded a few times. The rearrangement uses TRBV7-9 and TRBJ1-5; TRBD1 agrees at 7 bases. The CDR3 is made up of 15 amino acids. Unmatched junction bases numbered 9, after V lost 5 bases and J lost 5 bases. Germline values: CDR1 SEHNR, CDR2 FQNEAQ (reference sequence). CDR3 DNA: TGTGCCAGCAGCCTGACAGGGAACCCCTATCAGCCCCAGCATTTT. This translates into CASSLTGNPYQPQHF.

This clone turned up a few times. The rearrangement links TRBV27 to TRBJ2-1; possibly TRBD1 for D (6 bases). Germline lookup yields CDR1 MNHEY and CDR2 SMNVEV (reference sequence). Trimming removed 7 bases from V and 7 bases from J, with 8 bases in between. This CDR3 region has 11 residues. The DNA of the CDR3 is TGTGCCAGCACAGGGGTGAATGAGCAGTTCTTC. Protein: CASTGVNEQFF.

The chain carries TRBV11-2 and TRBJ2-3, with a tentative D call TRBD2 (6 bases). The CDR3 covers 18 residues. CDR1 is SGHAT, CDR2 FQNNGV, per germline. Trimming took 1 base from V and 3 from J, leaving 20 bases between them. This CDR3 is CASSLVKGLRPLTDTQYF. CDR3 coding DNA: TGTGCCAGCAGCTTAGTGAAGGGACTCCGGCCCCTTACAGATACGCAGTATTTT. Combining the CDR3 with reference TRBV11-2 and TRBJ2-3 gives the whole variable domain EAGVAQSPRYKIIEKRQSVAFWCNPISGHATLYWYQQILGQGPKLLIQFQNNGVVDDSQLPKDRFSAERLKGVDSTLKIQPAKLEDSAVYLCASSLVKGLRPLTDTQYFGPGTRLTVL.